The subject of this entry is one T cell receptor beta chain. Its specific antigen is unknown. No clone much larger than this one lies a single base away; base qualities are absent. The CDR3 holds 13 amino acids from the cysteine to the phenylalanine. Only CDR3 DNA remains: 39 bases, in frame from the first base. V is clipped by 3 bases and J by 5 bases, and the sequence between their germline boundaries is 8 bases long. Sequences LNHDA (CDR1) and SQIVND (CDR2) are obtained from the germline V gene (reference sequence). The time point label here, explained by the study, means: baseline before first vaccination. The treatment or condition tag for this specimen amounts to: meningococcal conjugate vaccine given as trial control. Vaccinee samples came from UK trials COV001 and COV002, including a single-blind randomized controlled phase 2/3 trial of AZD1222 (ChAdOx1 nCoV-19) in healthy adults. For TCRbeta chain sequencing, PBMC samples were collected from trial participants at day 0 and at day 28 after the second dose.

This sample stems from a study of T cell responses to AZD1222 COVID-19 vaccine (dated by TCRdb to about 2021). About the full investigation: A total of around 240 trial participants underwent TCR sequencing, of whom nearly 210 had received two doses of AZD1222 and roughly 26 had received two doses of the MenACWY control vaccine. Trial participants were enrolled into age subgroups of 18-55, 56-69 and 70-plus years, which contained about 150, 27 and 61 TCR-sequenced participants, respectively. Broad study findings and their caveats: Reportedly, close to half of the unique spike-specific TCRs recognized epitopes lying outside the regions that are mutated in the B.1.351 and B.1.1.7 variants. Participants were mostly white British, with more females than males. The authors suggested clonal diversity may have been underestimated. After two AZD1222 doses, spike-specific TCR breadth and depth were significantly higher than at day 0 and than in MenACWY recipients. Conclusions about previously exposed vaccinees are limited, since just 6 or 7 AZD1222 recipients were seropositive for SARS-CoV-2 at baseline. The 56-69-year group was small, and its depth increase did not reach significance, likely because of low power. No day 14 peak-response samples were available, so repertoires were characterized only after the peak T cell response. The whole spike protein was spanned by vaccine-associated CD4 TCRs, and dominant responses were seen in regions 160-218 and 743-854.

The CDR3 regions of human TCRbeta chains were analyzed by immunosequencing. Per the source publication's procedure: TCRs in the repertoires were compared against a reference library of SARS-CoV-2-specific TCRs that had been generated with the MIRA antigen-specificity platform. Breadth was defined as the fraction of unique TCRs that were SARS-CoV-2-associated, and depth was defined as the fraction of total T cells that were SARS-CoV-2-associated. Using the MIRA data, each spike-specific TCR was assigned both to the spike region to which the TCR was reactive and to a CD4 or CD8 class. Log10-transformed breadth and depth values were compared by one-way ANOVA with Sidak's multiple comparisons tests. The clones in this table, taken by TCRdb from immuneACCESS, are in-frame only. Not every clone is retained; where verified, under half of the shortfall comes from an unresolved V gene, and the cause of the rest is unknown. D and trimming were read from the DNA, whereas the V and J calls and clone size are those reported in that table. For this sample there are 120,000 or so clones; 80% to 90% appear just once. The top ten clonotypes cover roughly 11% of the sample.

The sequence derives from an adult in good health. The specimen comprised peripheral blood, sampled on day 0 of MenACWY control vaccination. The rearranged chain carries TRBV19 and TRBJ2-1, with no D gene named confidently. The CDR3 protein: CASSISVDNEQFF. The nucleotides are TGTGCCAGTAGTATTTCCGTAGACAATGAGCAGTTCTTC.